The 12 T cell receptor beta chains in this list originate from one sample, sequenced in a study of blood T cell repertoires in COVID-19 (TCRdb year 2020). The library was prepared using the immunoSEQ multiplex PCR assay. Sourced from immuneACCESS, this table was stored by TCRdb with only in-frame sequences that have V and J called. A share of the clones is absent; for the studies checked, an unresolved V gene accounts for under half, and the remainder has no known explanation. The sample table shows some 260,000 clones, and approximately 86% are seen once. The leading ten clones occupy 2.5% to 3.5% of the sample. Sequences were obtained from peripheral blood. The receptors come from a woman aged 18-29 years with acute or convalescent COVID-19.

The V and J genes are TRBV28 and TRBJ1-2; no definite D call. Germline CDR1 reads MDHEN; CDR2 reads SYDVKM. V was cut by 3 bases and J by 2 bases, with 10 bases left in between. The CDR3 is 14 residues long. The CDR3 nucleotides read TGTGCCAGCAGTTTTCCCGGAGAGAACTATGGCTACACCTTC. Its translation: CASSFPGENYGYTF.

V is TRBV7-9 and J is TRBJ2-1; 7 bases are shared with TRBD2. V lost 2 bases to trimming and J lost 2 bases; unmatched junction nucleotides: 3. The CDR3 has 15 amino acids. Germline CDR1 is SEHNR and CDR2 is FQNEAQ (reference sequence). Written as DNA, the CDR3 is TGTGCCAGCAGCTTAAGCGGGACGACCTACAATGAGCAGTTCTTC. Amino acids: CASSLSGTTYNEQFF.

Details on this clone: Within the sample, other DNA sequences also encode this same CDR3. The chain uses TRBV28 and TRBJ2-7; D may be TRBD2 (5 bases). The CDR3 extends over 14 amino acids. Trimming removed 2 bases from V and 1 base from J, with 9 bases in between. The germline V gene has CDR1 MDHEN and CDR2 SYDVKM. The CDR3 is CASSLGGSSYEQYF. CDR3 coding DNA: TGTGCCAGCAGTTTAGGTGGGAGTTCCTACGAGCAGTACTTC.

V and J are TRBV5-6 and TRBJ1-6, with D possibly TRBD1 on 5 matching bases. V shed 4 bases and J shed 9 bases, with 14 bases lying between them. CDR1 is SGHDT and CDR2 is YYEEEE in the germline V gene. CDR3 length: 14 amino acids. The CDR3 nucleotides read TGTGCCAGCAGCCGGACACCTCCCGGTTCACCCCTCCACTTT. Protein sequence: CASSRTPPGSPLHF.

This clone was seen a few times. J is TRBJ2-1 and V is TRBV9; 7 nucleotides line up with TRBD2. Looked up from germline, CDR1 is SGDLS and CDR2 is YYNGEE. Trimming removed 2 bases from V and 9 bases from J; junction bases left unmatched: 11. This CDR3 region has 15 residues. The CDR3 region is CASSVQGRGSPEQFF. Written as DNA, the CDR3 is TGTGCCAGCAGCGTCCAGGGACGCGGGAGTCCTGAGCAGTTCTTC.

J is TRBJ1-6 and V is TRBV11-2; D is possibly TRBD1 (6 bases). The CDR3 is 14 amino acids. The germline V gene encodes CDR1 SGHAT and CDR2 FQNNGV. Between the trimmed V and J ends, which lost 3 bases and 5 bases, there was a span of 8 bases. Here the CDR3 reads CASSFRGNNSPLHF. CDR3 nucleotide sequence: TGTGCCAGCAGCTTTAGGGGGAATAATTCACCCCTCCACTTT.

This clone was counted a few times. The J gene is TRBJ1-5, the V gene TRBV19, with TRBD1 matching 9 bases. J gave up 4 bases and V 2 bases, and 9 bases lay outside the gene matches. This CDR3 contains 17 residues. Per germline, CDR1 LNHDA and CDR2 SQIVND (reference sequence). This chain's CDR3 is CASSIRGTGNLNQPQHF. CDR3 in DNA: TGTGCCAGTAGTATAAGGGGGACAGGGAATCTAAATCAGCCCCAGCATTTT.

Written as DNA, the CDR3 is TGTGCCAGCAGCTTAGGGGACAGTATCCAAGAGACCCAGTACTTC. Protein: CASSLGDSIQETQYF. This sequence joins TRBV11-3 and TRBJ2-5; 7 positions agree with TRBD1. The CDR3 is 15 amino acids. Germline V lookup: CDR1 SGHNT, CDR2 YENEEA. Losses at the gene ends were 1 base for V and 1 base for J; bases not matched to a gene: 3.

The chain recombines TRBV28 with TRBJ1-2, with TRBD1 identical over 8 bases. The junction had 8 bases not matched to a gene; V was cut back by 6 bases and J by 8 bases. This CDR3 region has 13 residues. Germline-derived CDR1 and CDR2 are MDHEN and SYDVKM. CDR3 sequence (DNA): TGTGCCAGCAGGACGGACAGGGTCGGCGGCTACACCTTC. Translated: CASRTDRVGGYTF.

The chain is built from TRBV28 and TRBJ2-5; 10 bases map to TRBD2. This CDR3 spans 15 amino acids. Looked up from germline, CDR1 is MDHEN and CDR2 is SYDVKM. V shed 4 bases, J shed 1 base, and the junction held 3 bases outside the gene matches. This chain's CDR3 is CASSYRTSGQETQYF. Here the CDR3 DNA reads TGTGCCAGCAGTTACAGGACTAGCGGCCAAGAGACCCAGTACTTC.

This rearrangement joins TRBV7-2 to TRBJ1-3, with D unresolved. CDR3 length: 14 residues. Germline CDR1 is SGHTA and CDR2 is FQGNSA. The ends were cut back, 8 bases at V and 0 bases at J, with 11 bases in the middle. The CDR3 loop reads CASGRQASGNTIYF. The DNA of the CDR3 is TGTGCCAGCGGGAGGCAGGCCTCTGGAAACACCATATATTTT.

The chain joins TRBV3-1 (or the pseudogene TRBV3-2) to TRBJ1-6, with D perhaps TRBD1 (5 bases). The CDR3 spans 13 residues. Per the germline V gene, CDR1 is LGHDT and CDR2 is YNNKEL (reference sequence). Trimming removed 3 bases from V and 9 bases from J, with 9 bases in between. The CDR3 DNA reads TGTGCCAGCAGCCACAAGGGGTTTTCACCCCTCCACTTT. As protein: CASSHKGFSPLHF.